This TCR beta chain was profiled in a study of identical twins. Template switching created a universal primer site, and the cDNA included unique molecular identifiers. TCRdb itself ran the 5' RACE reads through MiXCR, one entry per CDR3 protein. The sample lists around 450,000 distinct CDR3 sequences, 14% occurring once. This clonotype was picked up a small number of times. This sample also appeared in a second study, on yellow fever vaccine responses in identical twins.

This TCR was recovered from a woman aged 18-35 years in good health. Sequencing was performed on CD4+ T cells sorted from blood.

The CDR3 bases are TGTGCCAGCAGACCTAGCGGGGGTTACAATGAGCAGTTCTTC. This gives the protein CASRPSGGYNEQFF. V is TRBV28 and J is TRBJ2-1, with 10 nucleotides matching TRBD2. Unmatched junction bases numbered 3, after V lost 6 bases and J lost 4 bases. CDR3 length: 14 amino acids. Germline CDR1 and CDR2: MDHEN and SYDVKM.